This passage covers 28 T cell receptor beta chains from one sample sequenced in a study of T cell responses to AZD1222 COVID-19 vaccine. The method was immunoSEQ multiplex PCR; TCRdb's version includes in-frame clones alone and lacks a portion of them. This sample has 140,000 or so clones; around 91% occur once, and the top ten carry over 3.5%. This material consisted of peripheral blood, taken on day 0 of AZD1222 vaccination. The receptors were gathered from an adult in good health.

This chain links TRBV11-2 with TRBJ2-7; D assignment may be TRBD1 or TRBD2 (6 bases each). Trimming took 5 bases from V and 7 from J, leaving 24 bases between them. Germline loops: CDR1 SGHAT, CDR2 FQNNGV. The CDR3 length is 16 residues. The CDR3 loop is CASSLRGGIPYGEQYF. The CDR3 DNA is TGTGCCAGCAGCCTAAGAGGGGGGATCCCCTACGGGGAGCAGTACTTC.

V usage is TRBV7-3 and J usage is TRBJ1-2; 9 nucleotides agree with TRBD1. CDR3 size: 17 residues. V was pared by 3 bases and J by 4 bases, with 12 bases of the junction left unmatched. The germline V gene encodes CDR1 SGHTA and CDR2 FQGTGA. The CDR3 here is CASSFRTGQGRLYGYTF. Written as DNA, the CDR3 is TGTGCCAGCAGCTTTCGGACGGGACAGGGAAGACTCTATGGCTACACCTTC.

The gene calls are TRBV12-3 or TRBV12-4 and TRBJ1-4; D call uncertain. The germline V and J ends were trimmed by 6 bases and 7 bases, with 12 bases remaining between them. The length of the CDR3 is 13 residues. The CDR3 DNA follows: TGTGCCAGCAGCTCCTCGGAGGGTGAAAAACTGTTTTTT. Protein: CASSSSEGEKLFF.

This rearrangement joins TRBV6-4 to TRBJ2-3; TRBD2 is a possible D gene (6 bases). V was cut by 4 bases and J by 4 bases, with 9 bases left in between. This CDR3 has 13 residues. In germline, CDR1 is MRHNA, CDR2 SNTAGT. CDR3 region: CASSAGAADTQYF. The CDR3 nucleotides read TGTGCCAGCAGTGCGGGAGCCGCAGATACGCAGTATTTT.

The chain carries TRBV2 and TRBJ1-3; unclear D gene. V was clipped by 9 bases and J by 2 bases, with 5 bases between them. The CDR3 covers 11 residues. The germline CDR1 and CDR2 sequences are SNHLY and FYNNEI. In nucleotides, the CDR3 is TGTGCCAGGCGAACTGGAAACACCATATATTTT. Encoded protein: CARRTGNTIYF.

The genes are TRBV10-3 and TRBJ1-2; a weak D match, TRBD1 (5 bases). Trimming stripped 6 bases from V and 6 bases from J, with 8 bases between. CDR1 is ENHRY, CDR2 SYGVKD, per germline. This CDR3 comprises 11 residues. CDR3 DNA sequence: TGTGCCATCAGCCAGGGTAATGGCTACACCTTC. Its protein is CAISQGNGYTF.

This chain connects TRBV11-2 to TRBJ1-2; D gene unclear. CDR3 length: 13 residues. CDR1 is SGHAT, CDR2 FQNNGV, per germline. V was trimmed by 4 bases and J by 5 bases, leaving 11 bases between them. CDR3 in amino acids: CASSSRRTYGYTF. The CDR3 DNA follows: TGTGCCAGCAGCTCCCGACGGACGTATGGCTACACCTTC.

The chain links TRBV27 to TRBJ2-2; 7 positions match TRBD2. CDR3 length: 18 residues. CDR1 and CDR2 from the germline V gene are MNHEY and SMNVEV (reference sequence). The trim removed 6 bases at V and 6 bases at J, leaving 19 bases unmatched. The CDR3 loop is CASSKPRREDSGSGELFF. The DNA for the CDR3 is TGTGCCAGCAGCAAGCCTCGACGGGAGGATTCGGGGTCCGGGGAGCTGTTTTTT.

The chain employs TRBV5-1 and TRBJ1-2, with TRBD1 matching over 11 bases. V was clipped by 9 bases and J by 5 bases; unmatched bases: 9. CDR3 size: 14 residues. CDR1 SGHRS and CDR2 YFSETQ come from the germline V gene. The CDR3 is CATSKDRGLYGYTF. The CDR3 DNA reads as TGCGCCACTAGCAAGGACAGGGGGCTTTATGGCTACACCTTC.

This clone was counted between two and nine times. J is TRBJ1-1 and V is TRBV6-4, with a weak D call TRBD1 (5 bases). CDR1 and CDR2 (germline): MRHNA, SNTAGT. The CDR3 runs to 15 residues. Trimming stripped 5 bases from V and 5 bases from J, with 18 bases between. The CDR3 loop is CASSIGGQGGTEAFF. The CDR3 DNA follows: TGTGCCAGCAGTATAGGAGGGCAGGGAGGAACTGAAGCTTTCTTT.

The chain recombines TRBV20-1 with TRBJ2-7; possible D gene TRBD2, 5 bases. Germline lookup yields CDR1 DFQATT and CDR2 SNEGSKA (reference sequence). V was trimmed by 3 bases and J by 1 base, leaving 13 bases between them. This CDR3 region has 14 residues. The CDR3 sequence: CSASVREKSYEQYF. For the CDR3, the DNA is TGCAGTGCTAGTGTGAGGGAGAAGTCCTACGAGCAGTACTTC.

J is TRBJ1-6 and V is TRBV30; the D is unclear. Germline-derived CDR1 and CDR2 are GTSNPN and SVGIG (reference sequence). V lost 0 bases, J lost 0 bases, and 6 bases lay in between. The CDR3 spans 15 residues. The CDR3 sequence: CAWSVLSSYNSPLHF. DNA for the CDR3: TGTGCCTGGAGTGTACTGAGCTCCTATAATTCACCCCTCCACTTT.

J is TRBJ1-6 and V is TRBV5-1; D call uncertain. V was pared by 0 bases and J by 8 bases, with 15 bases between. The CDR3 loop spans 16 amino acids. Germline assignment: CDR1 SGHRS and CDR2 YFSETQ. DNA for the CDR3: TGCGCCAGCAGCTTGGTTGCCCCCGGGTTTGATTCACCCCTCCACTTT. Its translation: CASSLVAPGFDSPLHF.

This clone was counted once. V gene TRBV7-9 combines with J gene TRBJ1-5; D possibly corresponds to TRBD1 (6 bases). The CDR3 consists of 17 residues. Germline V gene data show CDR1 as SEHNR and CDR2 as FQNEAQ (reference sequence). Deletions cut 1 base from V and 6 bases from J, with 19 bases between. For the CDR3, the DNA is TGTGCCAGCAGCTTAGACAATCTCGGGGGGGCCGTTCAGCCCCAGCATTTT. Its protein is CASSLDNLGGAVQPQHF.

This chain links TRBV3-1 (or the pseudogene TRBV3-2) with TRBJ2-7, with D perhaps TRBD2 (6 bases). The CDR3 sequence is 14 residues long. V was pared by 4 bases and J by 2 bases, with 12 bases between. Germline CDR1 LGHDT, CDR2 YNNKEL (reference sequence). The CDR3 bases are TGTGCCAGCAGCCCACAGCGGGCCCCCTACGAGCAGTACTTC. This codes for CASSPQRAPYEQYF.

The sample holds one count of this clone. The V gene is TRBV11-1, the J gene TRBJ2-1; TRBD2 matches at 7 bases. Unmatched junction bases numbered 9, after V lost 1 base and J lost 6 bases. The CDR3 runs 16 residues. Germline loops: CDR1 SGHAT, CDR2 FQDESV (reference sequence). CDR3 residues: CASSLGVRENGNEQFF. In nucleotides, the CDR3 is TGTGCCAGCAGCTTAGGGGTGCGGGAGAACGGCAATGAGCAGTTCTTC.

This chain connects TRBV21-1 to TRBJ1-6; no check of the table's D call, TRBD1, against the DNA was made. TRBV21-1 is noted as a pseudogene. There are 14 residues in the CDR3. The CDR3 DNA sequence: TGTGCCAGCAGCCCCGGGACAGGGAGGTCACCCCTCCACTTT. Its protein product is CASSPGTGRSPLHF.

The chain carries TRBV4-1 and TRBJ1-4, with a possible D match to TRBD1 (5 bases). Germline V gives CDR1 MGHRA, CDR2 YSYEKL. Deletions cut 4 bases from V and 3 bases from J, with 24 bases between. The CDR3 spans 19 residues. The CDR3 loop reads CASSPARRQGNGANEKLFF. The CDR3 DNA follows: TGCGCCAGCAGCCCGGCAAGGAGGCAGGGTAACGGGGCTAATGAAAAACTGTTTTTT.

The CDR3 reads CASSLTSGRAEQYF. In DNA form, the CDR3 reads TGTGCCAGCAGTTTGACTAGCGGGAGGGCCGAGCAGTACTTC. J is TRBJ2-7 and V is TRBV7-9; TRBD2 matches 14 bases. The CDR3 covers 14 residues. Trimming at V came to 6 bases and at J to 6 bases, leaving 4 bases not matched to a gene. Germline V lookup: CDR1 SEHNR, CDR2 FQNEAQ (reference sequence). Combining the CDR3 with reference TRBV7-9 and TRBJ2-7 gives the whole variable domain DTGVSQNPRHKITKRGQNVTFRCDPISEHNRLYWYRQTLGQGPEFLTYFQNEAQLEKSRLLSDRFSAERPKGSFSTLEIQRTEQGDSAMYLCASSLTSGRAEQYFGPGTRLTVT.

The rearrangement uses TRBV6-5 and TRBJ1-1, with a tentative D call TRBD1 (5 bases). The CDR3 has 13 residues. V was pared by 6 bases and J by 5 bases, with 13 bases between. Germline loops: CDR1 MNHEY, CDR2 SVGAGI. The CDR3 DNA follows: TGTGCCAGCAGAAGGGGTGAGGGGACTGAAGCTTTCTTT. This gives the protein CASRRGEGTEAFF.

This clone was recorded a few times. The gene calls are TRBV27 and TRBJ2-6; D gene ambiguous. Deletions cut 4 bases from V and 0 bases from J, with 10 bases between. Germline loops: CDR1 MNHEY, CDR2 SMNVEV (reference sequence). This CDR3 is built from 16 residues. The CDR3 coding sequence is TGTGCCAGCAGTTCACACGGTCTCTCTGGGGCCAACGTCCTGACTTTC. Its translation is CASSSHGLSGANVLTF.

This clone was counted a single time. This chain joins TRBV19 and TRBJ2-7, with 9 bases matching TRBD2. In germline, CDR1 is LNHDA, CDR2 SQIVND (reference sequence). This CDR3 has 14 amino acids. Trimming cost V 6 bases and J 4 bases; bases outside gene matches: 7. The CDR3 bases are TGTGCCAGTAGCCCTCGACTAGCGGCATACGAGCAGTACTTC. It specifies CASSPRLAAYEQYF.

The V gene is TRBV29-1, the J gene TRBJ1-2, with no clear D. CDR3 length: 13 amino acids. From germline, CDR1 is SQVTM and CDR2 ANQGSEA. V gave up 0 bases and J gave up 3 bases, with 8 bases separating them. The CDR3 DNA follows: TGCAGCGTTGAAGAGGGGAACTACTATGGCTACACCTTC. Residues: CSVEEGNYYGYTF. Full variable domain (missing parts from reference TRBV29-1 and TRBJ1-2): SAVISQKPSRDICQRGTSLTIQCQVDSQVTMMFWYRQQPGQSLTLIATANQGSEATYESGFVIDKFPISRPNLTFSTLTVSNMSPEDSSIYLCSVEEGNYYGYTFGSGTRLTVV.

This sequence joins TRBV29-1 and TRBJ1-2, with TRBD1 matching 7 bases. J lost 8 bases, V lost 1 base, and 4 bases had no gene match. The germline V gene has CDR1 SQVTM and CDR2 ANQGSEA. This CDR3 comprises 12 residues. CDR3 protein: CSVEGSGGGYTF. In nucleotides, the CDR3 is TGCAGCGTTGAAGGGTCAGGGGGAGGCTACACCTTC.

The chain links TRBV6-5 to TRBJ2-3; D not resolved. This CDR3 has 14 amino acids. Germline-derived CDR1 and CDR2 are MNHEY and SVGAGI. Trimming stripped 4 bases from V and 0 bases from J, with 8 bases between. The chain's CDR3 is CASSSADSTDTQYF. In DNA form, the CDR3 reads TGTGCCAGCAGTTCCGCGGATAGCACAGATACGCAGTATTTT.

This rearrangement joins TRBV27 to TRBJ1-6; tentatively, D is TRBD1 (6 bases). Trimming removed 6 bases from V and 14 bases from J, with 20 bases in between. The CDR3 is 14 residues long. CDR1 is MNHEY, CDR2 SMNVEV, per germline (reference sequence). The CDR3 spells CASSGAGALSTLHF. The CDR3 DNA sequence: TGTGCCAGCAGCGGGGCAGGGGCCTTGAGTACCCTCCACTTT.

The chain joins TRBV10-3 to TRBJ2-1, with a possible D match to TRBD2 (5 bases). Germline V CDR1 and CDR2: ENHRY, SYGVKD. This CDR3 comprises 17 residues. V shed 0 bases and J shed 4 bases, with 16 bases lying between them. CDR3: CAISESKLVDGYNEQFF. The CDR3 bases are TGTGCCATCAGTGAGTCGAAACTAGTTGATGGTTACAATGAGCAGTTCTTC.

The chain recombines TRBV20-1 with TRBJ2-3; 10 bases are a match to TRBD2. Per germline, CDR1 DFQATT and CDR2 SNEGSKA (reference sequence). The CDR3 length is 14 residues. V was pared by 3 bases and J by 7 bases, with 7 bases of the junction left unmatched. In nucleotides, the CDR3 is TGCAGTGCTAGTAAGCGGGGGGGCGGTAATACGCAGTATTTT. Translated, it gives CSASKRGGGNTQYF.